This T cell receptor beta chain stems from a study of CD8+ T cells in alopecia areata. Study-wide results and caveats: It was observed that many expanded lesional clones persisted in scalp and blood during tofacitinib.

The treatment is: oral pan-JAK inhibitor, 5-10 mg twice daily. The study team obtained lesional scalp punch biopsies and peripheral blood from alopecia areata patients. With 5 bases clipped from V and 8 bases from J, the junction kept 9 bases outside the gene matches. CDR1 MNHEY and CDR2 SMNVEV come from the germline V gene (reference sequence). The CDR3 runs to 15 residues. RNA was extracted and reverse transcribed into cDNA as the sequencing template. The data were produced by immunoSEQ multiplex PCR, yet TCRdb's version contains in-frame clones alone and is incomplete. Here the sample spans about 270,000 clones, 60% being singletons. About this clone itself: The antigen is not known.

Sequenced here: CD4+ T cells sorted from blood, sampled at week 52, from a patient treated with tofacitinib. The sequence was obtained from a human donor with alopecia areata. The chain uses TRBV27 and TRBJ1-6; 7 nucleotides agree with TRBD1. The CDR3 region is CASSPGTAKHSPLHF. In nucleotides, the CDR3 is TGTGCCAGCAGTCCTGGGACAGCCAAACATTCACCCCTCCACTTT.